The source of this TCR beta chain is a study of blood T cell repertoires in COVID-19. Overall study context: The United States, Italy and Spain were the sources of the acute and convalescent COVID-19 samples. Nucleic acid was either cDNA or gDNA, and it came from T cells, B-cell-depleted T cells, or PBMCs.

There are 17 residues in the CDR3. V lost 0 bases and J lost 0; bases outside the gene matches: 9. Germline-derived CDR1 and CDR2 are SGHNT and YYREEE (reference sequence). In the original workflow: Researchers report that nucleated cell counts were estimated from reference gene primer amplification. Assay: immunoSEQ multiplex PCR; the TCRdb copy retains only in-frame clones and omits some. That table furnishes V, J and clone size, whereas the DNA furnished D and trimming. The sample has some 78,000 clones, 86% seen once. This rearrangement joins TRBV5-4 to TRBJ2-7; 7 bases align to TRBD1. The TCR sequence derives from a man over 45 with active or convalescent COVID-19. The sample taken for sequencing was peripheral blood. This CDR3 is CASSLGTGFGSSYEQYF. Here the CDR3 DNA reads TGTGCCAGCAGCTTGGGGACAGGATTTGGGAGCTCCTACGAGCAGTACTTC.